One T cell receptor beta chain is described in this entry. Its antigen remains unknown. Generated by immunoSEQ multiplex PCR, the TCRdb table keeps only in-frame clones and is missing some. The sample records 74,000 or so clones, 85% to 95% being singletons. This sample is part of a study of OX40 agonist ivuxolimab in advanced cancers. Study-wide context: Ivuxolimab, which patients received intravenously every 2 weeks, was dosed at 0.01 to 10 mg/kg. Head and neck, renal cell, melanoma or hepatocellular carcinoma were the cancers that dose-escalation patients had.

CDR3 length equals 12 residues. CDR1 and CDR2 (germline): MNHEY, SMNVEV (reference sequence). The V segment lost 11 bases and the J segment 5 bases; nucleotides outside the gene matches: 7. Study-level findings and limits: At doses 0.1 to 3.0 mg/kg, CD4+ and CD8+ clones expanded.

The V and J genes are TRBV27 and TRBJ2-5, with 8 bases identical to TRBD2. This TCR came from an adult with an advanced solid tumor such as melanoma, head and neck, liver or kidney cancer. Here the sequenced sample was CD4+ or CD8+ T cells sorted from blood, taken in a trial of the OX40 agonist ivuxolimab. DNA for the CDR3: TGTGCCTCCGGGGGGGGCGGGGAGACCCAGTACTTC. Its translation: CASGGGGETQYF.